The clone carrying this T cell receptor beta chain was seen repeatedly, ten times or more. Its antigen remains unknown. CDR3 length: 16 residues. From germline, CDR1 is MDHEN and CDR2 SYDVKM. Trimming removed 6 bases from V and 7 bases from J; junction bases left unmatched: 8. The sample originates from a study of metastatic and nonmetastatic thyroid tumors. Study-level points and caveats: When malignant thyroid tumors were compared with benign nodules, TCR beta diversity was reportedly significantly higher in the malignant tumors. This held in both blood and tumor samples.

Treatment of any kind had been given to no patient before thyroid surgery. Original methodology: Between-group CDR3 differences, defined by clinicopathological status, yielded a distant-metastasis classifier for papillary thyroid cancer. TCRdb reprocessed the PCR reads via MiXCR. The V and J calls and clone size are TCRdb's, not the authors'. This sample carries under 45,000 clones, 17% of them seen once, and the ten largest clones take 9.9%. The sample taken for sequencing was tumor tissue. V usage is TRBV28 and J usage is TRBJ2-3; TRBD2 matches 15 bases. The TCR comes from a female donor with papillary thyroid cancer or a benign thyroid nodule (not recorded which). Some clones in this sample may be carry-over from other donors' samples. The CDR3 spells CASSQGLAGGRNTQYF. CDR3 DNA sequence: TGTGCCAGCAGCCAGGGACTAGCGGGAGGACGGAATACGCAGTATTTT.